A single T cell receptor (beta chain) is shown here with its context. Its antigen is still unknown. This entry comes from a study of cytomegalovirus exposure and HLA in healthy donors. Primers included in the PCR were 60 Vbeta and 13 Jbeta primers. This table comes from immunoSEQ multiplex PCR, and its TCRdb copy is limited to in-frame clones, with some not included. The table lists about 140,000 clones, under 90% of them singletons. Trimming cost V 6 bases and J 2 bases; bases outside gene matches: 2. Germline CDR1 reads SGHTA; CDR2 reads FQGNSA. The CDR3 runs 16 residues. Notes on the study in general: Later work associated approximately 17,000 TCR beta sequences with HLA alleles at 0.05 false discovery rate.

The sample consisted of PBMCs. J is TRBJ2-1 and V is TRBV7-2; TRBD2 aligns across 15 bases. The source is a boy under 10 years old in good health and CMV-seronegative. The CDR3 is CASRRTSGGAYNEQFF. The CDR3 bases are TGTGCCAGCAGACGGACTAGCGGGGGGGCCTACAATGAGCAGTTCTTC.